Sequencing of this T cell receptor beta chain was carried out in a study of shared clonotypes between healthy human individuals. The overall study: Used for every donor were three CD4 naive, three CD4 memory, two CD8 naive and one CD8 memory plate. Notes on the study in general: The study drew on few donors, limiting represented genetic and exposure-history diversity. Naive subsets, compared against memory subsets, generally had larger estimated richness values.

CDR1 is LGHNA, CDR2 YNFKEQ, per germline. The CDR3 is 13 amino acids. Trimming removed 0 bases from V and 4 bases from J, with 6 bases in between. As for this clone: Its antigen is undetermined. Other DNA sequences in this sample translate to the same CDR3.

Adults of Caucasian background living in Nashville, Tennessee made up all donors. Here immunoSEQ multiplex PCR was the method, and the copy in TCRdb shows in-frame clones only, minus some. Of millions of clones in the sample, around nine tenths are singletons; the top ten hold 0.13% to 0.15%. This clonotype originated in a man aged 18 to 29 in good health. Source material: naive CD4+ T cells sorted from blood. Subset in this sample: CD45RA+ positively selected. The chain links TRBV4-2 to TRBJ2-5, with unresolved D. The CDR3 here is CASSQDSGETQYF. CDR3 nucleotide sequence: TGTGCCAGCAGCCAAGATTCGGGAGAGACCCAGTACTTC.